The source of this TCR beta chain is a study of T cells in tumors after PD-1 blockade. Study background: Treatment was either pembrolizumab 200 mg every 3 weeks or cemiplimab 350 mg every 2 weeks. Blood samples averaged around 100,000 templates (range about 21,000-257,772) and more than 35,000 unique clonotypes. Whole-study results and caveats: Blood contained approximately 43% of the tumor's TCR clonotypes.

V shed 1 base and J shed 0 bases, with 10 bases lying between them. The CDR3 runs to 15 residues. Germline V gene sequence: CDR1 MNHEY, CDR2 SMNVEV (reference sequence). Only one count was recorded for this clone. Its antigen is still unknown. Some clones are missing from TCRdb's copy, which holds only in-frame ones; the method was immunoSEQ multiplex PCR. This sample yields some 25,000 clones, of which roughly 80% are seen a single time; 12% belongs to the top ten. The chain combines TRBV27 with TRBJ2-7; possibly TRBD1 or TRBD2 for D (5 bases each). The clonotype was recovered from a human donor with basal cell carcinoma. The sequencing here drew on PBMCs, taken after anti-PD-1 treatment. The DNA of the CDR3 is TGTGCCAGCAGTTTATATGGGGGTGACTCCTACGAGCAGTACTTC. Protein: CASSLYGGDSYEQYF.